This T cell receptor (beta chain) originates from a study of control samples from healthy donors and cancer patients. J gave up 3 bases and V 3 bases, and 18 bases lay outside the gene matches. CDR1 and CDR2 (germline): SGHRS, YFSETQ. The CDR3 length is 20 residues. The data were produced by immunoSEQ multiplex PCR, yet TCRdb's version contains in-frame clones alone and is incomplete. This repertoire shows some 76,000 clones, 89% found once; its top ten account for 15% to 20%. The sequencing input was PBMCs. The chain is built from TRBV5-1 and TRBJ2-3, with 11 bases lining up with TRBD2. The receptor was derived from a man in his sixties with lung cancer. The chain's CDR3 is CASSWGPSLAGGTPTDTQYF. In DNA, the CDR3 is TGCGCCAGCAGCTGGGGACCCTCTCTAGCGGGGGGAACTCCGACAGATACGCAGTATTTT.